This T cell receptor beta chain was captured in a study of blood T cell repertoires in COVID-19. About the study: Spain, Italy and the United States supplied samples that represented acute and convalescent COVID-19. The analysed material was cDNA or gDNA that came from T cells, B-cell-depleted T cells, or PBMCs.

Germline V gene lookup returns CDR1 SNHLY and CDR2 FYNNEI. The length of the CDR3 is 14 residues. In its sample, this clone was seen a few times. The junction departs from the called germline gene at one end, perhaps through a read error. Under the authors' procedure: Cell counts per sample came from amplifying reference gene primers. Using immunoSEQ multiplex PCR, the repertoire was profiled, and TCRdb retains in-frame clones only, with some absent. Clonal size and the V and J genes are those of that table, whereas D and trimming came from the DNA. The sample shows 100,000 to 150,000 clones, 85% of them seen only once.

The V call is TRBV2, the J call TRBJ1-4; a possible D gene is TRBD1 (6 bases). The specimen sequenced was peripheral blood. This receptor was identified in an elderly woman with acute or convalescent COVID-19. The DNA for the CDR3 is TGTGCCAGCAGCTCCGGGACAACGAATGAAAAACTGTTTTTT. Translating gives CASSSGTTNEKLFF.